A selection of T cell receptor beta chains follows, all from one sample in a study of blood T cells in healthy people across ages. TCRdb reprocessed the 5' RACE reads with MiXCR, giving one entry per CDR3 protein. In the table there are more than 1,400,000 distinct CDR3 sequences, approximately 42% of which are singletons. Sequencing was performed on blood. These receptors were obtained from a woman aged 18-29 years in good health. The CDR3 runs from the conserved cysteine through the conserved F or W. Each record gives: D gene, V gene, clone size, J gene, CDR3 DNA, CDR3 protein. The D gene is left open where the match is weak. Clone size is not always given. Where it is, it says once, few, many or a class for expanded clones.

-,TRBV9,-,TRBJ2-3,TGTGCCAGCAGCGAGCGCGGGGATGGCACAGATACGCAGTATTTT,CASSERGDGTDTQYF
-,TRBV10-3,-,TRBJ2-3,TGTGCCATCAGTGCTGGACAGAGCACAGATACGCAGTATTTT,CAISAGQSTDTQYF
-,TRBV11-2,few,TRBJ2-7,TGTGCCAGCAGCCCGGGGACCGTGCGCTACGAGCAGTACTTC,CASSPGTVRYEQYF
-,TRBV6-1,-,TRBJ1-6,TGTGCCAGCAGTTCCCAGGACAGAGGTTCACCCCTCCACTTT,CASSSQDRGSPLHF
-,TRBV2,-,TRBJ2-7,TGTGCCAGCAGTGAACCTCTTGTGGGCTACGAGCAGTACTTC,CASSEPLVGYEQYF
-,TRBV4-1,-,TRBJ1-2,TGCGCCAGCAGCCAAGTAGGCCTAACTATGGGGCTTAACTATGGCTACACCTTC,CASSQVGLTMGLNYGYTF
-,TRBV4-1,-,TRBJ1-3,TGCGCCAGCAGCCAAGATCCTAGCTCTGGAAACACCATATATTTT,CASSQDPSSGNTIYF
-,TRBV21-1,few,TRBJ2-7,TGTGCCAGCATCCCTCCCGGGGGCGAGCAGTACTTC,CASIPPGGEQYF
TRBD2,TRBV6-5,-,TRBJ2-5,TGTGCCAGCAGTTTCGTCTTGGCTAGCGGGAGTCGAGAGACCCAGTACTTC,CASSFVLASGSRETQYF
-,TRBV5-1,-,TRBJ1-2,TGCGCCAGCAGCTTGGAAGCCCTTACAGGGCCTACAGGCTACACCTTC,CASSLEALTGPTGYTF
-,TRBV4-1,-,TRBJ2-6,TGCGCCAGCAGCCATTCTACCATAACTGGGGCCAACGTCCTGACTTTC,CASSHSTITGANVLTF
TRBD2,TRBV20-1,-,TRBJ2-5,TGCAGTGCTAGAACTTCTAGCGGGGGCCTCCAAGAGACCCAGTACTTC,CSARTSSGGLQETQYF
-,TRBV7-8,-,TRBJ2-1,TGTGCCAGTCGGGGCCGGGGGTCCTGCAATGAGCAGTTCTTC,CASRGRGSCNEQFF
TRBD2,TRBV20-1,-,TRBJ2-5,TGCAGTGCTAGAGATCGTTATAGCGGGGAGAAAGAGACCCAGTACTTC,CSARDRYSGEKETQYF
TRBD2,TRBV20-1,few,TRBJ2-1,TGCAGTGCTAGAGTCGCGGGAGGGAAATACAATGAGCAGTTCTTC,CSARVAGGKYNEQFF
-,TRBV6-5,-,TRBJ2-3,TGTGCCAGCAGCCCCTGGAGGGAGAGCACAGATACGCAGTATTTT,CASSPWRESTDTQYF
-,TRBV4-1,-,TRBJ2-1,TGCGCCAGCAGCCAAGAATACGGCTCCTACAATGAGCAGTTCTTC,CASSQEYGSYNEQFF
-,TRBV6-1,-,TRBJ1-2,TGTGCCAGCAGTGATCCAGGGGAGGGTGGCTACACCTTC,CASSDPGEGGYTF
-,TRBV9,few,TRBJ2-5,TGTGCCAGCAACCAGGACAATCATCTACAAGAGACCCAGTACTTC,CASNQDNHLQETQYF
-,TRBV4-1,-,TRBJ1-2,TGCGCCAGCAGCCAAGCGTCGGGGCTACACTATGGCTACACCTTC,CASSQASGLHYGYTF
-,TRBV6-2/TRBV6-3,few,TRBJ1-2,TGTGCCAGCAGTTACTCGCCAGTAACCGACTATGGCTACACCTTC,CASSYSPVTDYGYTF
TRBD1,TRBV4-1,-,TRBJ1-1,TGCGCCAGCAGCCAAGCGGACAGGGCTGACCTCACTGGAGCTTTCTTT,CASSQADRADLTGAFF
-,TRBV6-2/TRBV6-3,few,TRBJ2-2,TGTGCCAGCAATTTTGACACCGGGGAGCTGTTTTTT,CASNFDTGELFF
TRBD1,TRBV5-1,-,TRBJ2-6,TGCGCCAGCAGCCTTTCGACAGGGGACCCCTCTGGGGCCAACGTCCTGACTTTC,CASSLSTGDPSGANVLTF
TRBD1,TRBV5-1,-,TRBJ1-2,TGCGCCAGCAGCCGTACAGGGGACCAAACCTATGGCTACACCTTC,CASSRTGDQTYGYTF
-,TRBV20-1,-,TRBJ2-1,TGCAGTGCTAGAGGGACCGATTGGAATGAGCAGTTCTTC,CSARGTDWNEQFF
TRBD2,TRBV28,once,TRBJ2-7,TGTGCCAGCAGCCCCGGGACTAGCGGGGGGAAGTCCTACGGGCAGTACTTC,CASSPGTSGGKSYGQYF
-,TRBV27,-,TRBJ1-2,TGTGCCAGCAGTTTGCGGCTAGGGACGGTTGCTAACTATGGCTACACCTTC,CASSLRLGTVANYGYTF
-,TRBV12-3/TRBV12-4,-,TRBJ2-1,TGTGCCAGCAGTTTAGTGATGGCCAGTGAGCAGTTCTTC,CASSLVMASEQFF
-,TRBV10-3,-,TRBJ2-1,TGTGCCATCAGTGAGTCGCCAGCGGGCTCCTACAGTGAGCAGTTCTTC,CAISESPAGSYSEQFF
-,TRBV20-1,few,TRBJ1-5,TGCAGTGCTAAGGGCGATCAGCCCCAGCATTTT,CSAKGDQPQHF
-,TRBV7-2,many,TRBJ2-7,TGTGCCAGCAGCTTAGGACAGGTCTACTACGAGCAGTACTTC,CASSLGQVYYEQYF
TRBD2,TRBV14,-,TRBJ2-1,TGTGCCAGCAGCCCAAGAAGTAGTCTAGCGGGAGGGGGAAATGAGCAGTTCTTC,CASSPRSSLAGGGNEQFF
-,TRBV7-2,-,TRBJ2-5,TGTGCCAGCAGCTTAGTCTTTGGAGCGGTACAAGAGACCCAGTACTTC,CASSLVFGAVQETQYF
TRBD1,TRBV6-1,few,TRBJ2-1,TGTGCCAGCCTCCGGGACAGGACCTACAATGAGCAGTTCTTC,CASLRDRTYNEQFF
-,TRBV7-9,few,TRBJ2-3,TGTGCCAGCAGCTTGGCCTACGTCCGAGTGGGGGCAGATACGCAGTATTTT,CASSLAYVRVGADTQYF
-,TRBV27,once,TRBJ1-1,TGTGCCAGCAGTTTATGGGGGACGTCGAACACTGAAGCTTTCTTT,CASSLWGTSNTEAFF
TRBD2,TRBV11-2,-,TRBJ2-1,TGTGCCAGCAGCAAGTGGGGGACTAGCAGGTACAATGAGCAGTTCTTC,CASSKWGTSRYNEQFF
-,TRBV5-1,-,TRBJ2-3,TGCGCCAGCGGGGCAGGGGGGCCAGATACGCAGTATTTT,CASGAGGPDTQYF
TRBD1,TRBV27,-,TRBJ2-3,TGTGCCAGCAGTTCCAAAGTCCCGGGACAGGTAACAGATACGCAGTATTTT,CASSSKVPGQVTDTQYF
TRBD1,TRBV5-1,many,TRBJ2-3,TGTGCCAGCAGCCCCGGACAGGGGGGTACAGATACGCAGTATTTT,CASSPGQGGTDTQYF
TRBD2,TRBV6-2/TRBV6-3,few,TRBJ2-1,TGTGCCAGCAGTTACTCGACTAGCGGGGGGGCCAGCTCCTACAATGAGCAGTTCTTC,CASSYSTSGGASSYNEQFF
-,TRBV12-3/TRBV12-4,-,TRBJ2-5,TGTGCCAGCAGTCTCTCAGGGGGGGGGCAAGAGACCCAGTACTTC,CASSLSGGGQETQYF
-,TRBV2,few,TRBJ2-3,TGTGCCAGCACCCACCCCTGGTCAAATACGCAGTATTTT,CASTHPWSNTQYF
-,TRBV9,-,TRBJ2-3,TGTGCCAGCAGCGGTGGTTTGGGGGCTAGCGGTCTAAGCACAGATACGCAGTATTTT,CASSGGLGASGLSTDTQYF
TRBD2,TRBV2,-,TRBJ2-7,TGTGCCAGCAGTGCCAGCGGGAGGGGCGAGCAGTACTTC,CASSASGRGEQYF
TRBD2,TRBV7-2,-,TRBJ2-7,TGTGCCAGCAGCTTATTGAGCACTAGCGGGTCCTACGAGCAGTACTTC,CASSLLSTSGSYEQYF
-,TRBV11-1,-,TRBJ1-6,TGTGCCAGCAGCTTAGGGGTCACCAATTCACCCCTCCACTTT,CASSLGVTNSPLHF
TRBD1,TRBV3-1,once,TRBJ1-6,TGTGCCAGCAGCCAAACCTTCAGGGGGTCCAATCATAATTCACCCCTCCACTTT,CASSQTFRGSNHNSPLHF
-,TRBV14,-,TRBJ2-1,TGTGCCAGCAGCCGCCCCGGAGGCGGCCCTTGGAATGAGCAGTTCTTC,CASSRPGGGPWNEQFF
-,TRBV25-1,-,TRBJ2-3,TGTGCCAGCAGTGAATCAGTATCGCTTCCCAGCACAGATACGCAGTATTTT,CASSESVSLPSTDTQYF
-,TRBV9,-,TRBJ2-5,TGTGCCAGCAGCGTAAGCCCTAGCCAAGAGACCCAGTACTTC,CASSVSPSQETQYF
-,TRBV11-2,few,TRBJ2-2,TGTGCCAGCAGCTTAGTGGGGGGCCAGAACACCGGGGAGCTGTTTTTT,CASSLVGGQNTGELFF
-,TRBV12-3/TRBV12-4,few,TRBJ2-5,TGTGCCAGCAGTTTACAAGGGGGGGGAGCCCAAGAGACCCAGTACTTC,CASSLQGGGAQETQYF